These 3 T cell receptor beta chains share one sample of origin, sequenced in a study of cytomegalovirus exposure and HLA in healthy donors. It was with 60 Vbeta and 13 Jbeta primers that the PCR ran. The data were produced by immunoSEQ multiplex PCR, yet TCRdb's version contains in-frame clones alone and is incomplete. The sample shows 190,000 or so clones, around 79% of them seen only once. The sample consisted of PBMCs. The receptors originated from a male donor in good health and CMV-seropositive.

The CDR3 nucleotides read TGTGCCAGCAGTGAACAGGGGTACAATGAGCAGTTCTTC. Translated, it gives CASSEQGYNEQFF. The chain couples TRBV27 to TRBJ2-1; TRBD1 matches at 7 bases. This CDR3 contains 13 residues. J gave up 4 bases and V 5 bases, and 2 bases lay outside the gene matches. The germline CDR1 and CDR2 sequences are MNHEY and SMNVEV (reference sequence).

V usage is TRBV6-5 and J usage is TRBJ2-7, with 7 bases lining up with TRBD1. The CDR3 totals 13 residues. CDR1 is MNHEY and CDR2 is SVGAGI in the germline V gene. Trimming removed 10 bases from V and 3 bases from J; junction bases left unmatched: 9. CDR3 coding DNA: TGTGCCACCTCCCGGGACAGACTCTACGAGCAGTACTTC. Translating it yields CATSRDRLYEQYF.

The chain uses TRBV7-3 and TRBJ1-2, with a weak D call TRBD1 (5 bases). Trimming removed 5 bases at V and 8 bases at J, with 15 bases between. Germline-derived CDR1 and CDR2 are SGHTA and FQGTGA. CDR3 length: 13 residues. CDR3 loop: CASSPTSQGGYTF. In DNA form, the CDR3 reads TGTGCCAGCAGCCCGACTAGCCAGGGCGGCTACACCTTC.